Each of the 24 T cell receptor beta chains below was sequenced from the same sample in a study of tumor-infiltrating lymphocytes in primary liver carcinoma. Production of TCR beta cDNA used around 500 ng total RNA together with a constant-region primer. It was through three nested multiplex PCR rounds of slightly modified ARM-PCR that TCR beta libraries arose. Rounds one and two of PCR, each of about 10 cycles, were primed with TRBV1-TRBV30 forward primers and a C-beta reverse primer. One entry per CDR3 protein results from TCRdb running MiXCR on the multiplex PCR reads. The table has almost 45,000 distinct CDR3 sequences, roughly 74% seen once; the top ten hold 35% to 45%. From about 19-30 mg of unsorted bulk tissue, DNA and RNA were co-extracted together. The sample taken for sequencing was tumor-adjacent normal liver tissue. The receptors originated from a woman in her thirties with primary liver carcinoma and hepatitis B virus infection.

V usage is TRBV24-1 and J usage is TRBJ1-1, with a possible D match to TRBD1 (5 bases). CDR1 is KGHDR and CDR2 is SFDVKD in the germline V gene. Deletions cut 7 bases from V and 3 bases from J, with 14 bases between. There are 14 residues in the CDR3. CDR3 coding DNA: TGTGCCACCAGCTTCGGGACTAGGGACACTGAAGCTTTCTTT. Encoded protein: CATSFGTRDTEAFF.

Ten or more counts support this clonotype. V and J are TRBV30 and TRBJ1-1; D ambiguous. The germline gives CDR1 GTSNPN, CDR2 SVGIG (reference sequence). The CDR3 consists of 9 residues. Trimming pared 4 bases from V and 7 bases from J, leaving 4 bases between. CDR3 sequence (DNA): TGTGCCTGGATGGTTGAAGCTTTCTTT. It encodes CAWMVEAFF. The variable domain in full, with the rest retrieved from reference TRBV30 and TRBJ1-1, is SQTIHQWPATLVQPVGSPLSLECTVEGTSNPNLYWYRQAAGRGLQLLFYSVGIGQISSEVPQNLSASRPQDRQFILSSKKLLLSDSGFYLCAWMVEAFFGQGTRLTVV.

For this clonotype: Since the CDR3 does not end with the conserved phenylalanine or tryptophan, this likely comes from a read error. The V gene is TRBV4-3, the J gene TRBJ1-2, with D hard to call. The CDR3 is made up of 14 amino acids. The V and J ends lost 5 bases and 8 bases respectively, with 18 bases between them. Germline V gives CDR1 LGHNA, CDR2 YSLEER. CDR3 loop: CASSAESEIYGYTL. CDR3 sequence (DNA): TGCGCCAGCAGCGCTGAGTCGGAGATCTACGGCTACACCTTA.

Concerning this clonotype: Germline is not matched at one junction end, which may reflect a read error. The chain has TRBV4-1 and TRBJ2-1, with TRBD2 matching over 7 bases. There are 13 residues in the CDR3. In germline, CDR1 is MGHRA, CDR2 YSYEKL. The CDR3 sequence: CTSNQDRGRAEFF. The CDR3 bases are TGCACCAGCAACCAAGATCGAGGGAGGGCGGAGTTCTTC.

Comment on this clonotype: Relative to the germline gene, one junction end is altered; a read error may explain this. This chain uses TRBV29-1 with TRBJ2-5; tentative D call: TRBD2 (6 bases). CDR1 SQVTM and CDR2 ANQGSEA come from the germline V gene. The CDR3 runs 12 residues. The CDR3 coding sequence is TGCAGCGGCAGACTAGACCGAGAGACCCAGCACTTC. Translating gives CSGRLDRETQHF. The entire variable domain, with the rest obtained from reference TRBV29-1 and TRBJ2-5, is as follows: SAVISQKPSRDICQRGTSLTIQCQVDSQVTMMFWYRQQPGQSLTLIATANQGSEATYESGFVIDKFPISRPNLTFSTLTVSNMSPEDSSIYLCSGRLDRETQHFGPGTRLLVL.

Remarks on this clonotype: A read error may be the cause here, since a much bigger clone is one base away. V usage is TRBV7-9 and J usage is TRBJ2-1; 7 bases are a match to TRBD1. Germline CDR1 and CDR2: SEHNR and FQNEAQ (reference sequence). The CDR3 extends over 18 amino acids. CDR3 sequence: CVSSLGSLTGVEDNEQFF. CDR3 nucleotide sequence: TGTGTCAGCAGCTTGGGAAGTTTAACAGGGGTAGAAGACAATGAGCAGTTCTTC.

Of note for this clonotype: It is likely a read error, because the conserved phenylalanine at the end of the CDR3 is missing. It is unclear where the CDR3 begins or ends on the DNA, so no DNA is shown, and the CDR3 is as TCRdb lists it. The chain recombines TRBV7-8 with TRBJ2-7; TRBD1 was called by the table and not checked on the DNA. Including both end residues, the CDR3 is 14 amino acids long. Germline loops: CDR1 SGHVS, CDR2 FQNEAQ. CDR3 loop: CASSALLLSPEQCY.

A remark on this clonotype: A junction boundary mismatches the germline segment, possibly from a read error. V and J are TRBV29-1 and TRBJ2-3; a weak D match, TRBD2 (6 bases). Germline-derived CDR1 and CDR2 are SQVTM and ANQGSEA. The CDR3 extends over 16 amino acids. CDR3 protein: CSVEDRLAASTETQYF. The CDR3 coding sequence is TGCAGCGTTGAAGACAGATTAGCGGCGAGCACAGAAACGCAGTATTTT.

This clonotype has ten or more counts. The chain joins TRBV28 to TRBJ2-1, with D possibly TRBD2 on 6 matching bases. Looked up from germline, CDR1 is MDHEN and CDR2 is SYDVKM. V lost 4 bases and J lost 7, with 26 bases in between. There are 18 residues in the CDR3. The CDR3 spells CASSSGLLSLGGWNEQFF. DNA for the CDR3: TGTGCCAGCAGTTCGGGACTCCTGTCGCTGGGGGGATGGAATGAGCAGTTCTTC.

The sample holds many counts of this clonotype. Just one base apart from a much larger clone, this may be a read error. This rearrangement joins TRBV6-5 to TRBJ2-3; 8 nucleotides agree with TRBD2. J was trimmed by 5 bases and V by 7 bases; bases with no gene match: 8. Germline lookup yields CDR1 MNHEY and CDR2 SVGAGI. This CDR3 is built from 14 residues. The CDR3 spells CASIEAGAQDTQYF. In DNA, the CDR3 is TGTGCCAGCATTGAAGCGGGAGCTCAAGATACGCAGTATTTT.

This clonotype was picked up one time. A read error may account for a junction end that differs from germline. The J gene is TRBJ1-5, the V gene TRBV12-3 or TRBV12-4, with D maybe TRBD1 (5 bases). The CDR3 runs to 17 residues. The CDR3 is CASSGTWTFYSNQPHHF. CDR3 in DNA: TGTGCCAGCAGTGGGACCTGGACCTTCTATAGCAATCAGCCCCATCATTTT.

The chain links TRBV12-3 or TRBV12-4 to TRBJ2-7; TRBD2 matches 10 bases. J gave up 0 bases and V 10 bases, and 9 bases lay outside the gene matches. CDR3 length: 15 residues. The CDR3: CANRSWTSGSYEQYF. DNA for the CDR3: TGTGCCAACAGATCCTGGACTAGCGGCTCCTACGAGCAGTACTTC.

The sample holds one count of this clonotype. Sequence at one end of the junction differs from germline and may be a read error. The gene calls are TRBV10-2 and TRBJ2-3; D call uncertain. This CDR3 comprises 14 residues. Germline V gives CDR1 WSHSY, CDR2 SAAADI. CDR3 protein: CVSSNSQGTVTQYF. The DNA of the CDR3 is TGCGTCAGCAGTAATAGCCAAGGCACAGTTACGCAGTATTTT.

Comments on this clonotype: Likely a read error: the CDR3 ends without its conserved phenylalanine or tryptophan. This chain uses TRBV12-3 or TRBV12-4 with TRBJ2-5; D not resolved. V lost 9 bases to trimming and J lost 3 bases, with 20 bases between them. CDR3 length: 15 residues. The CDR3 reads CASSIYPGSEETQYV. In nucleotides, the CDR3 is TGTGCCAGTAGCATCTACCCCGGAAGCGAAGAGACCCAGTACGTC.

The V call is TRBV11-2, the J call TRBJ2-7; 10 nucleotides match TRBD1. The CDR3 loop spans 17 amino acids. The germline CDR1 and CDR2 sequences are SGHAT and FQNNGV. The ends lost 5 bases at V and 13 bases at J; junction bases unmatched: 23. DNA of the CDR3: TGTGCCAGCAGCCCCTACACCGGGACAGGGGCCTCCTACGAACTCTACTTC. It translates to CASSPYTGTGASYELYF.

This clonotype was recorded many times. The chain recombines TRBV7-9 with TRBJ1-6; 9 nucleotides line up with TRBD1. V dropped 5 bases and J dropped 4; count of bases not matched to a gene: 6. This CDR3 has 16 amino acids. CDR1 SEHNR and CDR2 FQNEAQ come from the germline V gene (reference sequence). The CDR3 sequence: CASSQGQGFYNSPLHF. CDR3 sequence (DNA): TGTGCCAGCAGCCAGGGACAGGGCTTTTATAATTCACCCCTCCACTTT.

This chain connects TRBV11-2 to TRBJ2-2; possibly TRBD1 for D (5 bases). This CDR3 is built from 15 residues. Germline values: CDR1 SGHAT, CDR2 FQNNGV. V was trimmed by 0 bases and J by 4 bases, leaving 9 bases between them. In nucleotides, the CDR3 is TGTGCCAGCAGCTTAGAGTCAGGGTTCACCGGGGAGCTGTTTTTT. Translating it yields CASSLESGFTGELFF. Together with reference TRBV11-2 and TRBJ2-2, the CDR3 gives the full variable domain: EAGVAQSPRYKIIEKRQSVAFWCNPISGHATLYWYQQILGQGPKLLIQFQNNGVVDDSQLPKDRFSAERLKGVDSTLKIQPAKLEDSAVYLCASSLESGFTGELFFGEGSRLTVL.

Turning to this clonotype: Likely a read error: the CDR3 ends without its conserved phenylalanine or tryptophan. CDR3 DNA: TGTGCCAGTAGAGTCAGCGGGTGGTGGAATGAGCAGTTCTTA. Translated: CASRVSGWWNEQFL. The V call is TRBV19, the J call TRBJ2-1, with a tentative D call TRBD2 (6 bases). The ends were cut back, 6 bases at V and 7 bases at J, with 16 bases in the middle. Looked up from germline, CDR1 is LNHDA and CDR2 is SQIVND (reference sequence). This CDR3 has 14 amino acids.

V gene TRBV4-3 combines with J gene TRBJ2-1; D is unresolved. V was clipped by 11 bases and J by 0 bases, with 20 bases between them. Germline CDR1 and CDR2: LGHNA and YSLEER. CDR3 size: 16 residues. CDR3 protein: CAVSQDAESSYNEQFF. DNA of the CDR3: TGCGCCGTCAGCCAAGATGCGGAAAGCTCCTACAATGAGCAGTTCTTC.

Concerning this clonotype: The conserved phenylalanine or tryptophan normally closing the CDR3 is absent here, so this likely arose from a read error. V usage is TRBV12-3 or TRBV12-4 and J usage is TRBJ2-2, with D perhaps given as TRBD1 or TRBD2 (6 bases each). CDR3 size: 15 residues. CDR3 region: CASRGWDTNTEELFL. The CDR3 DNA reads TGTGCCAGCCGGGGGTGGGACACAAACACCGAGGAGCTGTTTTTA.

As concerns this clonotype: A read error is possible here, since a much larger clone lies one base away. The chain employs TRBV5-1 and TRBJ2-6; tentative D call: TRBD1 (5 bases). Germline values: CDR1 SGHRS, CDR2 YFSETQ. The CDR3 sequence is 15 residues long. CDR3 nucleotides: TGCGCCAGCAGCTTGTCGTTTCCTGGGGCCAACGTCCTGATTTTC. Amino acids: CASSLSFPGANVLIF.

Remarks on this clonotype: The junction does not match germline at one end; this may be a read error. The chain is built from TRBV4-3 and TRBJ2-2, with D hard to call. Germline loops: CDR1 LGHNA, CDR2 YSLEER. The CDR3 covers 16 residues. The CDR3 reads CASSQGAVALTGELFF. CDR3 nucleotide sequence: TGCGCCAGCAGCCAAGGGGCGGTGGCCCTCACCGGAGAGCTGTTTTTT.

For this clonotype: A junction end diverges from the germline sequence, so it may reflect a read error. The chain recombines TRBV12-3 or TRBV12-4 with TRBJ2-7, with a possible D match to TRBD2 (5 bases). This CDR3 comprises 14 residues. The DNA for the CDR3 is TGTGCCAGCACTTTCGAGGGCCTTACTGCGGAGCAGTACTTT. Translation gives CASTFEGLTAEQYF.

This clonotype was seen just once. Sequence at one end of the junction differs from germline and may be a read error. This chain connects TRBV6-1 to TRBJ2-2; the D gene is possibly TRBD1 (6 bases). CDR1 is MNHNS and CDR2 is SASEGT in the germline V gene. The CDR3 length is 14 residues. The CDR3 region has the DNA TGTGCCAGCATGAAGAGAAGGGACACCGGGGAGCTGCTTTTT. Protein product: CASMKRRDTGELLF.